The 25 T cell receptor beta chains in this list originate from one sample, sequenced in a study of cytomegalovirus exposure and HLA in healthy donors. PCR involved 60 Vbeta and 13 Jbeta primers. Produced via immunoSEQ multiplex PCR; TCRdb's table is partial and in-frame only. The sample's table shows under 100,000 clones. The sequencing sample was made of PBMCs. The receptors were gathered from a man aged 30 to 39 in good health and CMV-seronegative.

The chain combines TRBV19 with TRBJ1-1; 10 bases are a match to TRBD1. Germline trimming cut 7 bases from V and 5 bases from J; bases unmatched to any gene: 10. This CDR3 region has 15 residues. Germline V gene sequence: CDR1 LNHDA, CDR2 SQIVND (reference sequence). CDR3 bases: TGTGCCAGTACTCTGACAGGGGGCGGTTGGACTGAAGCTTTCTTT. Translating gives CASTLTGGGWTEAFF.

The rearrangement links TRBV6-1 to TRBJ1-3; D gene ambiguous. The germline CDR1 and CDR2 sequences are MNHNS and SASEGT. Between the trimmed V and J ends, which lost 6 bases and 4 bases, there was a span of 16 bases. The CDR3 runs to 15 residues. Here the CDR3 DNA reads TGTGCCAGCAGCCAAGCGGGTCAATCGGGAAACACCATATATTTT. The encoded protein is CASSQAGQSGNTIYF.

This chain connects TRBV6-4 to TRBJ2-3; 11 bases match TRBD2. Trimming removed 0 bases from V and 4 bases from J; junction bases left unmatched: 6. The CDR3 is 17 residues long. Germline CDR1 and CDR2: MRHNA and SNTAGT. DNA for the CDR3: TGTGCCAGCAGTGACTCGACCGTACTAGCGGGAGCAGATACGCAGTATTTT. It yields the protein CASSDSTVLAGADTQYF.

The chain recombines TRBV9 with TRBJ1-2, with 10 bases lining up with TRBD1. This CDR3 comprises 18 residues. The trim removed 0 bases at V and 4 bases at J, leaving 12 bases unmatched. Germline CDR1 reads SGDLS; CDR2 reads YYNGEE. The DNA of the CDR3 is TGTGCCAGCAGCGTAGGCCCGATTGACAGGGGGCGCTTCTATGGCTACACCTTC. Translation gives CASSVGPIDRGRFYGYTF.

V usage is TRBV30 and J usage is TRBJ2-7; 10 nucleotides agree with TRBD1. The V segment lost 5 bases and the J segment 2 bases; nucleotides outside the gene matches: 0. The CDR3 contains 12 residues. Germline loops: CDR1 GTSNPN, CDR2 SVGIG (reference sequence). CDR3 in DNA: TGTGCCTGGGACAGGGGGCCCTACGAGCAGTACTTC. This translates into CAWDRGPYEQYF.

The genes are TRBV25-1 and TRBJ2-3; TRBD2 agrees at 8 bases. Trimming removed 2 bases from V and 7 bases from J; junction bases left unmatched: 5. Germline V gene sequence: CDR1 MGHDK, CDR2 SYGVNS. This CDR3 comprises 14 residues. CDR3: CASSEKTSAYTQYF. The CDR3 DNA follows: TGTGCCAGCAGTGAAAAGACTAGCGCATATACGCAGTATTTT.

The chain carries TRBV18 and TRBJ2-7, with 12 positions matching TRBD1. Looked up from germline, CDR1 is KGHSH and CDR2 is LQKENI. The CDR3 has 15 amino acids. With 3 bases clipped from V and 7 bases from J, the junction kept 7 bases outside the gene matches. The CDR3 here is CASSPSGQGAWEQYF. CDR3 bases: TGTGCCAGCTCACCCTCGGGACAGGGGGCGTGGGAGCAGTACTTC.

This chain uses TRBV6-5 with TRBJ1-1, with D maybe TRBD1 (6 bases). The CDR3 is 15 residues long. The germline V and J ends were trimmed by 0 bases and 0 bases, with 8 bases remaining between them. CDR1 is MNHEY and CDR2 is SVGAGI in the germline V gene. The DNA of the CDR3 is TGTGCCAGCAGTTACTCGTGGACAGTGAACACTGAAGCTTTCTTT. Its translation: CASSYSWTVNTEAFF.

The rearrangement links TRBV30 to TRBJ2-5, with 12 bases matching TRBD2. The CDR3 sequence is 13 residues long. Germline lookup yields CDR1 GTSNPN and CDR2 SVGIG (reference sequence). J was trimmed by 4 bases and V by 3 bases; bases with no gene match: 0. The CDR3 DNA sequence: TGTGCCTGGAGGGGACTAGCGGGAGAGACCCAGTACTTC. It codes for CAWRGLAGETQYF.

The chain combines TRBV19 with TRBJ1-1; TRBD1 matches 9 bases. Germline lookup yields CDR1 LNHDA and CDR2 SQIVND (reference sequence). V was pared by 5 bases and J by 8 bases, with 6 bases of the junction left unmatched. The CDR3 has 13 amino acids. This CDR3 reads CASSEQGAPEAFF. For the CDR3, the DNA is TGTGCCAGTAGTGAACAGGGGGCGCCCGAAGCTTTCTTT.

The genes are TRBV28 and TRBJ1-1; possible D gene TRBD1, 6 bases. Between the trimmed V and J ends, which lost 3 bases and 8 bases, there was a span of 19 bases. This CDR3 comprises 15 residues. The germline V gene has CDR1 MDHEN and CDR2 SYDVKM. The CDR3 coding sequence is TGTGCCAGCAGTTTGAGGGGGGACTATGGGTGGGAAGCTTTCTTT. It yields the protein CASSLRGDYGWEAFF.

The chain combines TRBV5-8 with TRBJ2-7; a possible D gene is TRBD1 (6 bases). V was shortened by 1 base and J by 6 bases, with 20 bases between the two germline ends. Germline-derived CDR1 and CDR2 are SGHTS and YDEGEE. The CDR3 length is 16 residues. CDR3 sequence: CASSLPVPTFRGEQYF. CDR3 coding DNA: TGTGCCAGCAGCTTGCCCGTTCCCACTTTCAGGGGCGAGCAGTACTTC.

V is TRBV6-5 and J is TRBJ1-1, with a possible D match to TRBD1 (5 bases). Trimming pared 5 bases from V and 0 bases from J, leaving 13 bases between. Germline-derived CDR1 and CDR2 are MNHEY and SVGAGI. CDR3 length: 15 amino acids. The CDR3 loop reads CASSPRAGMNTEAFF. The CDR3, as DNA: TGTGCCAGCAGTCCCAGGGCAGGGATGAACACTGAAGCTTTCTTT.

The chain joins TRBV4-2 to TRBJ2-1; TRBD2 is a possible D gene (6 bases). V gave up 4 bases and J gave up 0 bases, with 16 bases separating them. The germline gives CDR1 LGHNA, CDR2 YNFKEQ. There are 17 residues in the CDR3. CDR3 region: CASSPRARGGSYNEQFF. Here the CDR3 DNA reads TGTGCCAGCAGCCCTCGGGCGCGGGGAGGCTCCTACAATGAGCAGTTCTTC.

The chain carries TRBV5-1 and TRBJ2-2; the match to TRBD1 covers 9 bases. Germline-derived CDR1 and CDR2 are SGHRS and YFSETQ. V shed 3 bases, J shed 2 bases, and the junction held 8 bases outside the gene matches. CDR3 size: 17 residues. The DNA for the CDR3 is TGCGCCAGCAGCTCATTGAGGGGACAGGGTAACACCGGGGAGCTGTTTTTT. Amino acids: CASSSLRGQGNTGELFF. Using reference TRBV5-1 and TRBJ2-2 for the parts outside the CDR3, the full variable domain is KAGVTQTPRYLIKTRGQQVTLSCSPISGHRSVSWYQQTPGQGLQFLFEYFSETQRNKGNFPGRFSGRQFSNSRSEMNVSTLELGDSALYLCASSSLRGQGNTGELFFGEGSRLTVL.

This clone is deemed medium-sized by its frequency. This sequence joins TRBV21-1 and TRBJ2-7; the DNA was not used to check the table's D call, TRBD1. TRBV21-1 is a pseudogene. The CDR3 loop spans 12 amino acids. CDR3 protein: CARKNITYEQYF. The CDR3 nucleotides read TGTGCCAGGAAAAACATAACCTACGAGCAGTACTTC.

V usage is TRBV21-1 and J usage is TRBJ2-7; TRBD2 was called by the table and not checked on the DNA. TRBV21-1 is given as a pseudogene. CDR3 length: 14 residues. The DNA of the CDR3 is TGTGCCAGCAGCAAATCTCGGGGGATGGGCGAGCAGTACTTC. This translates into CASSKSRGMGEQYF.

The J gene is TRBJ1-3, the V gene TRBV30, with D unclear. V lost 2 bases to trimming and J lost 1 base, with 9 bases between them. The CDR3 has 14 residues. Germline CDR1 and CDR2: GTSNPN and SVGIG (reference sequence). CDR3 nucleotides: TGTGCCTGGAGTCCTGGCCTGTCTGGAAACACCATATATTTT. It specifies CAWSPGLSGNTIYF.

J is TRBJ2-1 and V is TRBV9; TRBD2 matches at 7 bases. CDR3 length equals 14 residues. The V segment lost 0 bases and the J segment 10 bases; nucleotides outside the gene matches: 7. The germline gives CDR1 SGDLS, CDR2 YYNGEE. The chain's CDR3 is CASSVEVSRGEQFF. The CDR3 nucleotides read TGTGCCAGCAGCGTAGAGGTCTCGCGGGGGGAGCAGTTCTTC.

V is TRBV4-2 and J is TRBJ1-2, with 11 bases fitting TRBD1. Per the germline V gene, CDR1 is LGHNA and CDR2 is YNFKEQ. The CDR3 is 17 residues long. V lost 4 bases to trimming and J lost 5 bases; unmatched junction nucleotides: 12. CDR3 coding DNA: TGTGCCAGCAGCCGCGATGGGGGGACAGGGGGACGGTATGGCTACACCTTC. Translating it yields CASSRDGGTGGRYGYTF.

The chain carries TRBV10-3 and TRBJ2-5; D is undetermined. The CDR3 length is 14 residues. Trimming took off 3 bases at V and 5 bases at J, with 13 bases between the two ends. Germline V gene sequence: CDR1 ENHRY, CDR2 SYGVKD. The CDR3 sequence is CAISDPTFEETQYF. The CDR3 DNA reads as TGTGCCATCAGTGACCCCACTTTCGAGGAGACCCAGTACTTC.

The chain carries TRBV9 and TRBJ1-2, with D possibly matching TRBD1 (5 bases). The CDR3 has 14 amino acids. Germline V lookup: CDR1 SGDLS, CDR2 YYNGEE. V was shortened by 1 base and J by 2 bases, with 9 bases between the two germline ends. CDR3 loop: CASSVFKGNYGYTF. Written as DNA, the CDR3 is TGTGCCAGCAGCGTATTTAAGGGGAACTATGGCTACACCTTC.

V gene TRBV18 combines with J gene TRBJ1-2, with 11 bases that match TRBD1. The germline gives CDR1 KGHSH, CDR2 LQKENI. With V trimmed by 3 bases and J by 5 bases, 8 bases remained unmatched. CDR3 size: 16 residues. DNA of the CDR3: TGTGCCAGCTCACCCGCTACCGGGACAGGGGGTTATGGCTACACCTTC. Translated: CASSPATGTGGYGYTF.

Here the CDR3 DNA reads TGTGCCAGCAGCCAGACGACAGGGGATACGCAGTATTTT. Its translation: CASSQTTGDTQYF. The gene calls are TRBV5-5 and TRBJ2-3; TRBD1 agrees at 7 bases. From germline, CDR1 is SGHKS and CDR2 YYEKEE (reference sequence). Trimming at V came to 4 bases and at J to 6 bases, leaving 5 bases not matched to a gene. This CDR3 region has 13 residues.

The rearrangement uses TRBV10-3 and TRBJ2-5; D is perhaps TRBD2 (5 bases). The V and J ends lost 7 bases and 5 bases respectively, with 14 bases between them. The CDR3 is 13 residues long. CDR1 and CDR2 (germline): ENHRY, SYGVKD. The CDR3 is CAITERVGETQYF. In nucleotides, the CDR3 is TGTGCCATCACGGAGAGGGTTGGGGAGACCCAGTACTTC.